The 11 T cell receptor beta chains below come from one sample, sequenced in a study of response to subunit inactivated influenza vaccine. TCRdb reprocessed the RT-PCR reads via MiXCR and lists one record per CDR3 protein. The data show hundreds of thousands of distinct CDR3 sequences, roughly 14% seen once. This specimen was PBMCs from blood, taken about 11 days after vaccination. The receptors here all came from a man aged 45 to 65 who received an inactivated influenza vaccine.

A few counts support this clonotype. For the CDR3, the DNA is TGTGCCAGCAGCTTCTCGGACAGGGTCGGCACCGGGGAGCTGTTTTTT. This encodes CASSFSDRVGTGELFF. This chain joins TRBV7-2 and TRBJ2-2, with 8 bases fitting TRBD1. The germline CDR1 and CDR2 sequences are SGHTA and FQGNSA. V was clipped by 3 bases and J by 4 bases; unmatched bases: 7. The CDR3 sequence is 16 residues long.

The V call is TRBV20-1, the J call TRBJ2-5, with 7 bases that match TRBD2. The CDR3 runs to 13 residues. V was pared by 5 bases and J by 1 base, with 4 bases of the junction left unmatched. CDR1 DFQATT and CDR2 SNEGSKA come from the germline V gene (reference sequence). CDR3 protein: CSAAGTTQETQYF. DNA for the CDR3: TGCAGTGCTGCCGGGACTACCCAAGAGACCCAGTACTTC.

V and J are TRBV6-2 or TRBV6-3 and TRBJ1-5; no definite D call. Germline V gene data show CDR1 as MNHEY and CDR2 as SVGEGT. Between the trimmed V and J ends, which lost 2 bases and 3 bases, there was a span of 5 bases. This CDR3 spans 13 amino acids. The CDR3 loop reads CASSYHDNQPQHF. Written as DNA, the CDR3 is TGTGCCAGCAGTTACCACGACAATCAGCCCCAGCATTTT.

The DNA of the CDR3 is TGTGCCAGCAGCTTAGGGCACCAAGCCCACACCTTC. Translated: CASSLGHQAHTF. The chain uses TRBV11-2 and TRBJ1-2; D is ambiguous. V dropped 1 base and J dropped 12 bases, with 12 bases sitting between them. Germline V lookup: CDR1 SGHAT, CDR2 FQNNGV. The CDR3 has 12 residues. The variable domain in full, with the rest retrieved from reference TRBV11-2 and TRBJ1-2, is EAGVAQSPRYKIIEKRQSVAFWCNPISGHATLYWYQQILGQGPKLLIQFQNNGVVDDSQLPKDRFSAERLKGVDSTLKIQPAKLEDSAVYLCASSLGHQAHTFGSGTRLTVV.

This clonotype was recorded a few times. This rearrangement joins TRBV4-3 to TRBJ2-2; D possibly corresponds to TRBD1 (6 bases). CDR1 is LGHNA, CDR2 YSLEER, per germline. The V end lost 0 bases, the J end lost 8 bases, and 13 bases lay between the germline ends. CDR3 length equals 15 residues. The CDR3 DNA reads as TGCGCCAGCAGCCAAGACATACAGGGATTGGGGGAGCTGTTTTTT. It specifies CASSQDIQGLGELFF.

The chain has TRBV5-4 and TRBJ1-2, with 7 positions matching TRBD1. CDR1 is SGHNT, CDR2 YYREEE, per germline (reference sequence). Trimming at V came to 5 bases and at J to 4 bases, leaving 8 bases not matched to a gene. The CDR3 runs to 14 residues. CDR3 sequence (DNA): TGTGCCAGCAGACCAGGGGGGGCTATCTATGGCTACACCTTC. This gives the protein CASRPGGAIYGYTF.

This clonotype has more than one count but fewer than ten. V and J are TRBV27 and TRBJ2-4; D is undetermined. V was pared by 4 bases and J by 4 bases, with 17 bases between. The CDR3 runs 16 residues. CDR1 is MNHEY and CDR2 is SMNVEV in the germline V gene (reference sequence). The CDR3 nucleotides are TGTGCCAGCAGTTCCATCCCCCTAGGAACGAAAAACATTCAGTACTTC. This translates into CASSSIPLGTKNIQYF.

This clonotype was observed a handful of times. The chain combines TRBV27 with TRBJ2-7; 8 nucleotides match TRBD1. The CDR3 length is 15 residues. With 6 bases clipped from V and 2 bases from J, the junction kept 9 bases outside the gene matches. The V gene's germline CDR1 is MNHEY and CDR2 SMNVEV (reference sequence). The CDR3 protein is CASREGSTGAYEQYF. CDR3 in DNA: TGTGCCAGCAGGGAAGGCTCGACAGGGGCCTACGAGCAGTACTTC.

This clonotype was observed many times. The V and J genes are TRBV4-1 and TRBJ1-1; D not resolved. The CDR3 is made up of 15 amino acids. V was cut by 0 bases and J by 0 bases, with 8 bases left in between. The germline CDR1 and CDR2 sequences are MGHRA and YSYEKL. The CDR3 spells CASSQEVGLNTEAFF. The CDR3, as DNA: TGCGCCAGCAGCCAAGAAGTAGGTCTGAACACTGAAGCTTTCTTT.

The chain links TRBV7-2 to TRBJ2-1; D gene ambiguous. There are 12 residues in the CDR3. With 2 bases removed from V and 7 bases from J, the gap between germline ends came to 6 bases. CDR1 is SGHTA, CDR2 FQGNSA, per germline. CDR3 amino acids: CASSLWVNEQFF. The CDR3, as DNA: TGTGCCAGCAGCTTATGGGTTAATGAGCAGTTCTTC.

A few counts support this clonotype. The chain recombines TRBV5-6 with TRBJ2-1; weak D call: TRBD1 (5 bases). V lost 6 bases and J lost 5, with 18 bases in between. The CDR3 covers 15 residues. Germline V CDR1 and CDR2: SGHDT, YYEEEE. CDR3 coding DNA: TGTGCCAGCATCCAAAGCCGCCAGGGTGACAATGAGCAGTTCTTC. It encodes CASIQSRQGDNEQFF. The variable domain in full, completed from reference TRBV5-6 and TRBJ2-1, reads DAGVTQSPTHLIKTRGQQVTLRCSPKSGHDTVSWYQQALGQGPQFIFQYYEEEERQRGNFPDRFSGHQFPNYSSELNVNALLLGDSALYLCASIQSRQGDNEQFFGPGTRLTVL.